These T cell receptor beta chains were read from a single sample in a study of blood T cell repertoires in COVID-19. Sequencing was performed with immunoSEQ multiplex PCR; in TCRdb, only in-frame clones are kept and a portion is missing. Of 250,000 to 300,000 clones listed, approximately 91% are singletons. The sample consisted of PBMCs or T cells enriched from blood (not recorded which). The receptors shown here come from a woman between 25 and 40 years old who had recovered from COVID-19. The CDR3 runs from the conserved cysteine through the conserved F or W. Fields, in order: CDR3 DNA, CDR3 protein, J gene, V gene, D gene, clone size. The D gene is left open where the match is weak. Clone size appears in some rows only: once, few, many, or a class for an expanded clone.

TGTGCCAGCAGTTTAGTCAGGGGAGTCCCAATAAGCAATCAGCCCCAGCATTTT,CASSLVRGVPISNQPQHF,TRBJ1-5,TRBV28,.,.
TGTGCCAGCAGCAGAACTTTTAATGAAAAACTGTTTTTT,CASSRTFNEKLFF,TRBJ1-4,TRBV7-3,.,few
TGTGCCATCAGTGGTAGCGGGACACAAGAGACCCAGTACTTC,CAISGSGTQETQYF,TRBJ2-5,TRBV10-3,TRBD2,.
TGCGCCAGCAGCTTCGAAGGGGAGGGGACAGATACGCAGTATTTT,CASSFEGEGTDTQYF,TRBJ2-3,TRBV5-1,TRBD2,once
TGCGCCAGCAGCGTCCGGGACAGGGGCAACGAGCAGTACTTC,CASSVRDRGNEQYF,TRBJ2-7,TRBV5-1,TRBD1,.
TGTGCCAGCAGCTTGTACAGGGGACTGAACACTGAAGCTTTCTTT,CASSLYRGLNTEAFF,TRBJ1-1,TRBV5-6,TRBD1,.
TGTGCCAGCAGCTTAGCCGGCCCGGGAATAAACACCGGGGAGCTGTTTTTT,CASSLAGPGINTGELFF,TRBJ2-2,TRBV7-9,.,.
TGTGCCAGCAGCCTCCGGACGGGCATAGGCGGGACCTACGAGCAGTACTTC,CASSLRTGIGGTYEQYF,TRBJ2-7,TRBV5-6,.,.
TGCGCCAGCAGCTGGGGAGGCGAGCAGTACTTC,CASSWGGEQYF,TRBJ2-7,TRBV5-1,.,.
TGTGCCAGCAGCAAAAGGGACAGGGAAAAGACTGAAGCTTTCTTT,CASSKRDREKTEAFF,TRBJ1-1,TRBV7-3,TRBD1,few
TGCACCGCTGCGCCCCCCGCCACAGATACGCAGTATTTT,CTAAPPATDTQYF,TRBJ2-3,TRBV29-1,.,.
TGTGCCAGCAGCTTAGATGCTCGGACAGTCACCTACAATGAGCAGTTCTTC,CASSLDARTVTYNEQFF,TRBJ2-1,TRBV11-2,.,.
TGTGCCAGCAGCCCTAGCGGGAGACCCTACGAGCAGTACTTC,CASSPSGRPYEQYF,TRBJ2-7,TRBV28,TRBD2,.
TGTGCCAGTAGTATTGACCGGGACAGGGGGCTTGGAAACACCATATATTTT,CASSIDRDRGLGNTIYF,TRBJ1-3,TRBV19,TRBD1,.
TGCGCCAGCAGCTGGAGTGGAGCGGGCAGCTACAATGAGCAGTTCTTC,CASSWSGAGSYNEQFF,TRBJ2-1,TRBV5-1,.,few
TGTGCCAGCACCCGGGTTATAGCTAACTATGGCTACACCTTC,CASTRVIANYGYTF,TRBJ1-2,TRBV6-5,.,.
TGTGCCAGTAGTACCCTAACCGGGGGAGGGGAGACCCAGTACTTC,CASSTLTGGGETQYF,TRBJ2-5,TRBV19,TRBD2,.
TGCGCCAGCAGCCCCAAGTCGGGACTAGCCCCCTACGAGCAGTACTTC,CASSPKSGLAPYEQYF,TRBJ2-7,TRBV4-1,TRBD2,.
TGTGCCAGTAGTATAGTTTACCCCGGCGCGGTGGGCTACACCTTC,CASSIVYPGAVGYTF,TRBJ1-2,TRBV19,.,once
TGTGCAAGTCGCTTAAGGGTACGGACAATTTCCACAAAAACGTACCAAGAGACCCAGTACTTC,CASRLRVRTISTKTYQETQYF,TRBJ2-5,TRBV12-2,.,.
TGTGCCAGCGGACCTTCGGGGACAGCCTATGACGACACTGAAGCTTTCTTT,CASGPSGTAYDDTEAFF,TRBJ1-1,TRBV21-1,.,.